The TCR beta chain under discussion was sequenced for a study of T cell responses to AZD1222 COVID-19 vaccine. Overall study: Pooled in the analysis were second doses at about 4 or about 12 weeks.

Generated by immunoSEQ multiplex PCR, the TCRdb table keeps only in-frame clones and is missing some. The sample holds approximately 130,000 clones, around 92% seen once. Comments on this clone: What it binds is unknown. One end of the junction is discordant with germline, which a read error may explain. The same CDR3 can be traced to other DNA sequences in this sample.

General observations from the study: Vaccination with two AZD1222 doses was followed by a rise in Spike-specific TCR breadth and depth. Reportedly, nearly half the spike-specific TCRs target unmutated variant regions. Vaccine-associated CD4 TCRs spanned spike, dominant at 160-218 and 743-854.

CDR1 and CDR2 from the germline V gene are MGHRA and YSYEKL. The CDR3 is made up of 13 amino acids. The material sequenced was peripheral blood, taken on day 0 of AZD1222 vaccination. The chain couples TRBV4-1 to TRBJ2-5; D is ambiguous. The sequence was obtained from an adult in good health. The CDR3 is CASSQGGKGTQYF. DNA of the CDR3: TGTGCCAGCAGCCAAGGCGGCAAGGGGACCCAGTACTTC.